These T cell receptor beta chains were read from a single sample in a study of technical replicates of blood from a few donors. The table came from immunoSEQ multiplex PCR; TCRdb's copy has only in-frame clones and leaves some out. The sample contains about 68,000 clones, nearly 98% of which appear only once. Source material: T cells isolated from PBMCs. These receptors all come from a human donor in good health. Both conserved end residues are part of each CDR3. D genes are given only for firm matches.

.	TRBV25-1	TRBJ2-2	TGTGCCAGTCGGGACATTACGAACACCGGGGAGCTGTTTTTT	CASRDITNTGELFF
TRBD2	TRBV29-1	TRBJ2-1	TGCAGCGTTGAAACTTTAGCGGGAAATGAGCAGTTCTTC	CSVETLAGNEQFF
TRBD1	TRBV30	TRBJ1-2	TGTGCCTGGAGTCATGACAGGGGGCGGGTTGGCTACACCTTC	CAWSHDRGRVGYTF
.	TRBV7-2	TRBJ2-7	TGTGCCAGCAGCTGGGGGCCCCTCTACGAGCAGTACTTC	CASSWGPLYEQYF
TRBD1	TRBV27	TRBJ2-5	TGTGCCAGCAGTTTAAACAGGGGGCGAGAGACCCAGTACTTC	CASSLNRGRETQYF
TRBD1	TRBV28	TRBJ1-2	TGTGCCAGCAGTTTAACAGGGGATGGCTATGGCTACACCTTC	CASSLTGDGYGYTF
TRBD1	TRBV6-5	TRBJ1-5	TGTGCCAGCAGTCGTGACAGGGGGAGTCAGCCCCAGCATTTT	CASSRDRGSQPQHF
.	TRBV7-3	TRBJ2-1	TGTGCCAGCAGCGATCGAGGGAGGAATGAGCAGTTCTTC	CASSDRGRNEQFF
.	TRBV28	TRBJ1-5	TGTGCCAGCAGGTCAGGGGTAGAACAGCCCCAGCATTTT	CASRSGVEQPQHF
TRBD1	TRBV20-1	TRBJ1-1	TGCAGTTGGACAGGGGACACTGAAGCTTTCTTT	CSWTGDTEAFF
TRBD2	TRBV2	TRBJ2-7	TGTGCCAGCAGGAGCATCGGGAGGGACTACTCCTACGAGCAGTACTTC	CASRSIGRDYSYEQYF